What follows is one T cell receptor beta chain and its context. Its antigen is still unknown. No per-base quality is available; no much larger clone lies one base away. The source of the sample is a study of CD4 T cells in relation to SARS-CoV-2 and coronaviruses (dated by TCRdb to about 2021). About the investigation overall: Across all 12 patients in the full convalescent cohort, ages ranged from roughly 20 to 72 years, with a median of 38. A different TCR-beta assay, based on Illumina, was used to sequence expansion assays from other donors in the study. At the level of individual TCR clonotypes, the study evaluated whether memory CD4+ T cells crossreact between the spike proteins of SARS-CoV-2 and those of common cold coronaviruses. Shared crossreactive spike epitopes were mapped to their HLA restriction using patient-derived lymphoblastoid cell lines. Samples from a few pre-COVID donors and the naive versus memory experiments were sequenced with the Adaptive Biotechnologies TCR-sequencing kit; other data were Illumina-based. Of the approximately twelve convalescent patients, 8 were male and 4 were female, and two of the subjects were Hispanic.

What the authors observed across the whole study: In 65% to 70% of donors, memory CD4+ clonotypes turned up that crossrecognized SARS-CoV-2 and at least one common cold coronavirus spike. No donor contributed both pre-pandemic and post-infection samples, which limited tracing the source of pre-existing responses. Small numbers of patients and of tested TCRs limited the study. Crossreactivity analysis was centred on spike protein, so crossreactivity against other viral proteins was not assessed. Compared with monoreactive clones, crossreactive clones had significantly weaker SARS-CoV-2-driven expansion, a result consistent with antigenic imprinting. Sequencing of naive versus memory cells indicated that the assay detects memory recall responses, not primary responses primed during culture.

Naive and memory CD4+ T cells were separated from cryopreserved PBMCs through CD4 enrichment, which was followed by EasySep naive CD4+ T cell enrichment. PBMCs were isolated from leukapheresis product or whole blood by Ficoll-Paque PLUS gradient centrifugation. The PBMCs went either fresh into the expansion assay or into cryopreservation at -140 degrees C. The QIAamp Micro DNA Kit was used to extract genomic DNA from the CD4+ T cells. Uncultured naive and memory CD4+ T cell DNA received deep-resolution immunoSEQ TCR-beta sequencing. In the source study's methods: During preprocessing, nonproductive sequences were removed, along with CDR3s that did not begin with C, did not end with F or W, or were shorter than 7 amino acids. Cultured and uncultured naive and memory CD4+ repertoires were searched for previously identified spike- and CEF-reactive CDR3s. CDR3 homology was measured as pairwise Levenshtein distance, computed with the stringdist R package after trimming three terminal residues from each end. TCRdb holds this immuneACCESS table with in-frame rearrangements only. Some clones are missing; in checked studies, unresolved V genes explain under half, and the rest has no known cause. V and J calls and clone size are copied from that table; D and trimming were computed from the DNA. In this sample the table shows about 56,000 clones, just over 90% of which occur a single time. About 0.4% of the sample is in the top ten clones.

The germline V gene (reference sequence) supplies CDR1 LGHDT and CDR2 YNNKEL. CDR3 length: 16 amino acids, cysteine to phenylalanine. Just the 48-base CDR3 DNA is kept, in frame starting at base 1. V is shortened by 1 base, J by 3 bases, and the region joining them spans 16 bases. Sequenced input: naive CD4+ T cells from PBMCs. The cell subset or site label, as the study defines it: naive CD4+ T cells isolated by negative enrichment. The chain links TRBV3-1 (or the pseudogene TRBV3-2) with TRBJ2-7; the D gene cannot be resolved reliably. The source is an adult with COVID-19. The CDR3 protein is CASSQVGGTHHYEQYF. Read as DNA, the sequence is TGTGCCAGCAGCCAAGTTGGCGGAACGCACCACTACGAGCAGTACTTC.